This T cell receptor beta chain was identified in a study of pediatric ulcerative colitis. Measured with immunoSEQ multiplex PCR; TCRdb has only the in-frame clones, and not every one. The data contain tens of thousands of clones, about 75% of them singletons. One to two pinch biopsies were taken from the rectum during colonoscopy. The CDR3 extends over 14 amino acids. The germline V and J ends were trimmed by 5 bases and 4 bases, with 11 bases remaining between them. Germline values: CDR1 LNHDA, CDR2 SQIVND (reference sequence). The V call is TRBV19, the J call TRBJ2-2, with D possibly TRBD2 on 6 matching bases. The material sequenced was gut tissue. This clonotype originated in a boy between 10 and 17 years old with severe ulcerative colitis. The CDR3 nucleotides are TGTGCCAGTAGTGGGGGGATGACCACCGGGGAGCTGTTTTTT. Amino acids: CASSGGMTTGELFF.